These 25 T cell receptor beta chains share one sample of origin, sequenced in a study of blood T cell repertoires in COVID-19. Here immunoSEQ multiplex PCR was the method, and the copy in TCRdb shows in-frame clones only, minus some. The sample carries about 110,000 clones, around 81% recorded once. Sample: peripheral blood. These receptors were taken from a woman in her seventies with acute or convalescent COVID-19.

The rearrangement uses TRBV7-2 and TRBJ1-2, with D possibly TRBD1 on 5 matching bases. V lost 5 bases, J lost 4 bases, and 14 bases lay in between. The CDR3 spans 14 residues. The germline V gene encodes CDR1 SGHTA and CDR2 FQGNSA. The CDR3 reads CASSHATVGYGYTF. In DNA, the CDR3 is TGTGCCAGCAGCCACGCGACAGTTGGCTATGGCTACACCTTC.

The chain is built from TRBV28 and TRBJ1-5, with 8 positions matching TRBD1. The CDR3 covers 15 residues. V was clipped by 4 bases and J by 0 bases; unmatched bases: 2. Germline V gene data show CDR1 as MDHEN and CDR2 as SYDVKM. In DNA, the CDR3 is TGTGCCAGCAGTTCAGGACAGGGTAGCAATCAGCCCCAGCATTTT. As protein: CASSSGQGSNQPQHF.

This rearrangement joins TRBV5-1 to TRBJ2-6, with no clear D. CDR3 length equals 15 residues. The V end lost 4 bases, the J end lost 1 base, and 9 bases lay between the germline ends. Germline-derived CDR1 and CDR2 are SGHRS and YFSETQ. This CDR3 is CASSRLESGANVLTF. CDR3 coding DNA: TGCGCCAGCAGCCGACTGGAATCTGGGGCCAACGTCCTGACTTTC.

The chain uses TRBV19 and TRBJ2-7, with D perhaps TRBD2 (6 bases). Germline V gene lookup returns CDR1 LNHDA and CDR2 SQIVND (reference sequence). CDR3 length equals 14 residues. Between the trimmed V and J ends, which lost 4 bases and 0 bases, there was a span of 10 bases. This CDR3 reads CASSTGEVSYEQYF. CDR3 in DNA: TGTGCCAGTAGTACCGGGGAGGTCTCCTACGAGCAGTACTTC.

This chain joins TRBV7-2 and TRBJ1-4, with D tentatively TRBD1 (5 bases). The CDR3 contains 14 residues. Trimming left V 3 bases short and J 8 bases short, with 13 bases between. Per germline, CDR1 SGHTA and CDR2 FQGNSA. In DNA form, the CDR3 reads TGTGCCAGCAGCTTGCCTGGGGGAGGAGAAAAACTGTTTTTT. This codes for CASSLPGGGEKLFF.

This chain uses TRBV6-2 or TRBV6-3 with TRBJ1-6; TRBD1 aligns across 7 bases. This CDR3 spans 16 amino acids. Germline CDR1 is MNHEY and CDR2 is SVGEGT. Losses at the gene ends were 2 bases for V and 4 bases for J; bases not matched to a gene: 5. Here the CDR3 DNA reads TGTGCCAGCAGTTACGGAGGGACAGTGTATAATTCACCCCTCCACTTT. Protein: CASSYGGTVYNSPLHF.

This chain connects TRBV28 to TRBJ2-1, with 14 bases matching TRBD2. The J segment lost 7 bases and the V segment lost 4 bases, leaving 12 bases of the junction unmatched. The CDR3 is made up of 18 amino acids. The germline V gene has CDR1 MDHEN and CDR2 SYDVKM. The CDR3 loop is CASSSGTSGSIRQNEQFF. The CDR3 nucleotides read TGTGCCAGCAGTTCCGGGACTAGCGGGAGTATCCGACAGAATGAGCAGTTCTTC.

V usage is TRBV27 and J usage is TRBJ2-3; possibly TRBD2 for D (7 bases). CDR1 MNHEY and CDR2 SMNVEV come from the germline V gene (reference sequence). This CDR3 spans 20 amino acids. V was cut by 1 base and J by 3 bases, with 26 bases left in between. The CDR3 loop reads CASSLYPSGGGGRGTDTQYF. Written as DNA, the CDR3 is TGTGCCAGCAGTTTATATCCCTCGGGGGGCGGGGGACGGGGGACAGATACGCAGTATTTT.

This chain uses TRBV28 with TRBJ1-2; D is unclear. CDR3 length: 14 amino acids. The germline V and J ends were trimmed by 5 bases and 8 bases, with 18 bases remaining between them. The germline gives CDR1 MDHEN, CDR2 SYDVKM. The CDR3 bases are TGTGCCAGCAGTCCCCCCCTGGCCGCGGAGGGCTACACCTTC. Its protein product is CASSPPLAAEGYTF.

This chain uses TRBV5-6 with TRBJ1-3; 8 nucleotides agree with TRBD1. The junction had 8 bases not matched to a gene; V was cut back by 2 bases and J by 4 bases. Germline V gene data show CDR1 as SGHDT and CDR2 as YYEEEE. The CDR3 spans 16 residues. CDR3: CASSLTQGARGNTIYF. The CDR3, as DNA: TGTGCCAGCAGCTTAACTCAGGGGGCGCGAGGAAACACCATATATTTT.

The V gene is TRBV7-8, the J gene TRBJ1-1, with 8 bases identical to TRBD1. The CDR3 totals 14 residues. CDR1 and CDR2 from the germline V gene are SGHVS and FQNEAQ. J lost 6 bases, V lost 5 bases, and 8 bases had no gene match. CDR3 nucleotides: TGTGCCAGCAGCCCGCGGACAGGGCAGGCTGAAGCTTTCTTT. Translating gives CASSPRTGQAEAFF.

The V call is TRBV28, the J call TRBJ1-2; D possibly corresponds to TRBD1 (5 bases). The CDR3 consists of 11 residues. Trimming stripped 4 bases from V and 5 bases from J, with 5 bases between. Germline V CDR1 and CDR2: MDHEN, SYDVKM. The CDR3 DNA follows: TGTGCCAGCAGTTCAGGGTATGGCTACACCTTC. As protein: CASSSGYGYTF.

V is TRBV3-1 (or the pseudogene TRBV3-2) and J is TRBJ1-6, with no clear D. Germline V gives CDR1 LGHDT, CDR2 YNNKEL (reference sequence). The V gene lost 1 base and the J gene lost 7 bases, with 14 bases spanning the gap. The length of the CDR3 is 16 residues. The CDR3 loop is CASSQAVRGWNSPLHF. The CDR3 DNA follows: TGTGCCAGCAGCCAAGCGGTCCGAGGGTGGAATTCACCCCTCCACTTT.

In nucleotides, the CDR3 is TGCGCCAGCAGCCAAGATTCGGCAGGCATCAATGAAAAACTGTTTTTT. Residues: CASSQDSAGINEKLFF. The chain recombines TRBV4-3 with TRBJ1-4; D gene unclear. Between the trimmed V and J ends, which lost 0 bases and 5 bases, there was a span of 13 bases. Germline values: CDR1 LGHNA, CDR2 YSLEER. The CDR3 totals 16 residues.

The chain combines TRBV10-3 with TRBJ2-3, with TRBD2 identical over 9 bases. Germline assignment: CDR1 ENHRY and CDR2 SYGVKD. V was pared by 9 bases and J by 5 bases, with 6 bases of the junction left unmatched. CDR3 size: 13 residues. The CDR3 sequence is CAISRTSEDTQYF. CDR3 nucleotide sequence: TGTGCCATAAGCAGGACTAGCGAAGATACGCAGTATTTT.

The V gene is TRBV3-1 (or the pseudogene TRBV3-2), the J gene TRBJ1-3; D gene unclear. The CDR3 sequence is 18 residues long. Germline assignment: CDR1 LGHDT and CDR2 YNNKEL (reference sequence). The V end lost 1 base, the J end lost 3 bases, and 19 bases lay between the germline ends. This CDR3 reads CASSQVSGADPVGNTIYF. CDR3 in DNA: TGTGCCAGCAGCCAAGTGTCTGGAGCCGATCCAGTTGGAAACACCATATATTTT.

The chain carries TRBV19 and TRBJ1-2; 8 bases map to TRBD1. Unmatched junction bases numbered 3, after V lost 5 bases and J lost 7 bases. From germline, CDR1 is LNHDA and CDR2 SQIVND (reference sequence). This CDR3 region has 12 residues. CDR3 coding DNA: TGTGCCAGTAGTGGACAGGGTTTTGGCTACACCTTC. This encodes CASSGQGFGYTF.

This chain connects TRBV7-6 to TRBJ2-5; 10 bases are a match to TRBD2. The CDR3 sequence is 16 residues long. Germline trimming cut 5 bases from V and 4 bases from J; bases unmatched to any gene: 10. Germline V gives CDR1 SGHVS, CDR2 FNYEAQ. As DNA, the CDR3 is TGTGCCAGCAGCACGACCGGGCTAGCGGGGGCAGAGACCCAGTACTTC. It encodes CASSTTGLAGAETQYF.

This rearrangement joins TRBV5-4 to TRBJ1-1, with a weak D call TRBD1 (5 bases). This CDR3 comprises 13 residues. V was clipped by 2 bases and J by 2 bases, with 7 bases between them. Germline lookup yields CDR1 SGHNT and CDR2 YYREEE (reference sequence). CDR3 nucleotide sequence: TGTGCCAGCAGCTTTGACAGCAACACTGAAGCTTTCTTT. Amino acid sequence: CASSFDSNTEAFF.

This chain joins TRBV7-3 and TRBJ2-1; 11 nucleotides agree with TRBD2. V trimming: 5 bases; J trimming: 6 bases; junction bases outside the gene matches: 3. CDR3 length: 14 residues. The germline CDR1 and CDR2 sequences are SGHTA and FQGTGA. CDR3: CASSLLAGVNEQFF. The CDR3 DNA reads TGTGCCAGCAGCCTACTAGCGGGGGTCAATGAGCAGTTCTTC.

This clone came up once. This rearrangement joins TRBV7-3 to TRBJ2-1; 8 bases line up with TRBD1. From germline, CDR1 is SGHTA and CDR2 FQGTGA. CDR3 length equals 15 residues. V trimming: 5 bases; J trimming: 2 bases; junction bases outside the gene matches: 5. The CDR3 reads CASSLTTGAYNEQFF. In DNA form, the CDR3 reads TGTGCCAGCAGCCTTACGACAGGGGCCTACAATGAGCAGTTCTTC.

The rearrangement links TRBV5-4 to TRBJ1-1, with a tentative D call TRBD1 (6 bases). V gave up 4 bases and J gave up 6 bases, with 19 bases separating them. This CDR3 comprises 15 residues. Germline CDR1 is SGHNT and CDR2 is YYREEE (reference sequence). CDR3 in amino acids: CASSPGGQGYAEAFF. The DNA of the CDR3 is TGTGCCAGCAGCCCGGGGGGGCAGGGGTATGCTGAAGCTTTCTTT.

The chain combines TRBV6-2 or TRBV6-3 with TRBJ1-6; D unclear. In germline, CDR1 is MNHEY, CDR2 SVGEGT. This CDR3 contains 15 residues. V gave up 4 bases and J gave up 11 bases, with 18 bases separating them. The CDR3 is CASSSFSLPTTPLHF. CDR3 in DNA: TGTGCCAGCAGTTCGTTCTCACTACCCACGACACCCCTCCACTTT.

The V gene is TRBV24-1, the J gene TRBJ2-3; 10 bases are a match to TRBD2. V lost 4 bases, J lost 1 base, and 7 bases stayed unmatched. This CDR3 contains 17 residues. Germline V gene lookup returns CDR1 KGHDR and CDR2 SFDVKD. The CDR3 protein is CATSEPWTSGRTDTQYF. The CDR3 DNA follows: TGTGCCACCAGTGAACCCTGGACTAGCGGCCGCACAGATACGCAGTATTTT.

This clone was detected once. The rearrangement joins TRBV7-2 to TRBJ1-2; D possibly corresponds to TRBD1 (6 bases). The length of the CDR3 is 14 residues. Per the germline V gene, CDR1 is SGHTA and CDR2 is FQGNSA. With 4 bases removed from V and 2 bases from J, the gap between germline ends came to 11 bases. Here the CDR3 reads CASSSNRANYGYTF. Here the CDR3 DNA reads TGTGCCAGCAGCTCAAACAGGGCCAACTATGGCTACACCTTC.